Below are 14 T cell receptor beta chains sequenced from a single sample in a study of CD8 T cells in Susac syndrome. Reverse transcription of about 0.5 to 1 ug RNA was performed with random hexamers. TCRdb ran MiXCR on the immunoSEQ multiplex PCR reads and lists one entry per CDR3 protein. The repertoire includes roughly 89,000 distinct CDR3 sequences, approximately 96% of them detected once, and roughly 0.62% sits in the top ten. The sequenced sample consisted of CD8+ T cells from PBMCs. These receptors all come from a human donor with Susac syndrome.

This chain links TRBV15 with TRBJ2-2; D call uncertain. Per the germline V gene, CDR1 is LNHNV and CDR2 is YYDKDF (reference sequence). This CDR3 is built from 16 residues. Trimming pared 0 bases from V and 1 base from J, leaving 9 bases between. The CDR3 protein is CATSRDGRMNTGELFF. The DNA of the CDR3 is TGTGCCACCAGCAGAGATGGCAGGATGAACACCGGGGAGCTGTTTTTT.

The chain recombines TRBV20-1 with TRBJ1-5; 10 nucleotides align to TRBD1. The CDR3 contains 16 residues. J gave up 0 bases and V 3 bases, and 5 bases lay outside the gene matches. Germline V gene data show CDR1 as DFQATT and CDR2 as SNEGSKA (reference sequence). The CDR3 DNA is TGCAGTGCTAGGGACAGGGGGGATTTTAGCAATCAGCCCCAGCATTTT. Translated, it gives CSARDRGDFSNQPQHF.

V and J are TRBV30 and TRBJ1-3; D gene uncertain. With 4 bases removed from V and 0 bases from J, the gap between germline ends came to 4 bases. This CDR3 is 12 amino acids long. Germline CDR1 reads GTSNPN; CDR2 reads SVGIG (reference sequence). The CDR3 bases are TGTGCCTGGACCCCCTCTGGAAACACCATATATTTT. Translation: CAWTPSGNTIYF.

The chain recombines TRBV20-1 with TRBJ2-4; D is undetermined. Between the trimmed V and J ends, which lost 6 bases and 8 bases, there was a span of 17 bases. Germline V gene data show CDR1 as DFQATT and CDR2 as SNEGSKA (reference sequence). CDR3 length equals 13 residues. The CDR3: CSASTALNDIQYF. The DNA of the CDR3 is TGCAGTGCCTCGACGGCCCTTAACGACATTCAGTACTTC.

The chain carries TRBV20-1 and TRBJ2-2; D possibly corresponds to TRBD1 (6 bases). This CDR3 comprises 14 residues. Trimming took 2 bases from V and 6 from J, leaving 13 bases between them. CDR1 DFQATT and CDR2 SNEGSKA come from the germline V gene (reference sequence). CDR3 sequence (DNA): TGCAGTGCTAGACCTTTACAGGGAGCCGGGGAGCTGTTTTTT. It encodes CSARPLQGAGELFF.

The rearrangement links TRBV4-2 to TRBJ1-4; 8 bases align to TRBD1. Germline V gene lookup returns CDR1 LGHNA and CDR2 YNFKEQ. The V and J ends lost 4 bases and 7 bases, in that order; junction bases with no gene match: 8. This CDR3 contains 15 residues. As DNA, the CDR3 is TGTGCCAGCAGCCTAATAAGAGGACAGGGTGAAAAACTGTTTTTT. It yields the protein CASSLIRGQGEKLFF.

The genes are TRBV30 and TRBJ2-4, with D perhaps TRBD1 (5 bases). Germline loops: CDR1 GTSNPN, CDR2 SVGIG (reference sequence). This CDR3 has 13 amino acids. For the CDR3, the DNA is TGTGCGGGGCTGCGACTAGCCAAAAACATTCAGTACTTC. Protein: CAGLRLAKNIQYF. Complete variable domain (other parts from reference TRBV30 and TRBJ2-4): SQTIHQWPATLVQPVGSPLSLECTVEGTSNPNLYWYRQAAGRGLQLLFYSVGIGQISSEVPQNLSASRPQDRQFILSSKKLLLSDSGFYLCAGLRLAKNIQYFGAGTRLSVL.

The chain uses TRBV11-2 and TRBJ2-5, with TRBD2 identical over 9 bases. V lost 4 bases to trimming and J lost 2 bases; unmatched junction nucleotides: 5. Germline CDR1 reads SGHAT; CDR2 reads FQNNGV. This CDR3 spans 15 amino acids. CDR3: CASSWSSGGQETQYF. CDR3 DNA: TGTGCCAGCAGCTGGTCCAGCGGGGGGCAAGAGACCCAGTACTTC. The variable domain in full, with the rest retrieved from reference TRBV11-2 and TRBJ2-5, is EAGVAQSPRYKIIEKRQSVAFWCNPISGHATLYWYQQILGQGPKLLIQFQNNGVVDDSQLPKDRFSAERLKGVDSTLKIQPAKLEDSAVYLCASSWSSGGQETQYFGPGTRLLVL.

The chain is built from TRBV6-2 or TRBV6-3 and TRBJ1-1, with D perhaps TRBD1 (5 bases). This CDR3 has 15 residues. The germline gives CDR1 MNHEY, CDR2 SVGEGT. Deletions cut 5 bases from V and 0 bases from J, with 13 bases between. CDR3 amino acids: CASSPTGRVNTEAFF. The CDR3 DNA reads TGTGCCAGCAGTCCTACGGGACGGGTGAACACTGAAGCTTTCTTT.

This rearrangement joins TRBV12-3 or TRBV12-4 to TRBJ1-1; 10 bases match TRBD1. CDR3 length: 14 amino acids. With V trimmed by 4 bases and J by 8 bases, 7 bases remained unmatched. The CDR3 DNA is TGTGCCAGCAGTTCCCCGGACAGGGGGGACGAAGCTTTCTTT. Translated, it gives CASSSPDRGDEAFF.

The DNA for the CDR3 is TGTGCCAGCAGCTCCTCAGGGGCTCCCCAAAGGAACACTGAAGCTTTCTTT. As protein: CASSSSGAPQRNTEAFF. The rearrangement links TRBV9 to TRBJ1-1, with D maybe TRBD1 (6 bases). CDR1 is SGDLS, CDR2 YYNGEE, per germline. The CDR3 covers 17 residues. V lost 4 bases and J 1 base, leaving 20 bases between the germline ends.

The chain employs TRBV29-1 and TRBJ1-4, with 7 bases lining up with TRBD1. The CDR3 is 12 amino acids. CDR1 is SQVTM, CDR2 ANQGSEA, per germline. V lost 5 bases to trimming and J lost 7 bases; unmatched junction nucleotides: 4. In nucleotides, the CDR3 is TGCAGCGTTTTAACAGGGGTTGAAAAACTGTTTTTT. Translation: CSVLTGVEKLFF.

V and J are TRBV30 and TRBJ1-3; D is unresolved. Germline CDR1 and CDR2: GTSNPN and SVGIG (reference sequence). V was cut by 2 bases and J by 2 bases, with 10 bases left in between. The CDR3 has 14 residues. The CDR3 nucleotides read TGTGCCTGGAGTTTGGGAGTCGCTGGAAACACCATATATTTT. This translates into CAWSLGVAGNTIYF. The full variable domain, in which reference TRBV30 and TRBJ1-3 provide the parts outside the CDR3, is SQTIHQWPATLVQPVGSPLSLECTVEGTSNPNLYWYRQAAGRGLQLLFYSVGIGQISSEVPQNLSASRPQDRQFILSSKKLLLSDSGFYLCAWSLGVAGNTIYFGEGSWLTVV.

This chain uses TRBV24-1 with TRBJ2-2, with D perhaps TRBD2 (5 bases). Germline loops: CDR1 KGHDR, CDR2 SFDVKD. V was pared by 0 bases and J by 3 bases, with 16 bases between. The CDR3 has 18 amino acids. The CDR3 bases are TGTGCCACCAGTGATTTGCAAATAGAGGGTGGCGACACCGGGGAGCTGTTTTTT. Translation gives CATSDLQIEGGDTGELFF.